Listed here is a single TCR beta chain. The target antigen is unknown. Clones were read by immunoSEQ multiplex PCR, and TCRdb kept only the in-frame ones, dropping some. The table shows around 5,000 clones, with more than 85% occurring only once. These data originate in a study of stem cell transplantation in POMP-related autoinflammatory disease. Across the whole study: After transplant, neutrophils and platelets showed 100% graft donor chimerism through one year.

PRAID featured immunodeficiency plus autoinflammation. V lost 0 bases and J 6 bases, leaving 12 bases between the germline ends. CDR3 length: 15 residues. In germline, CDR1 is MGHRA, CDR2 YSYEKL. Study-wide points: Fewer unique TRB V-J gene pairings were identified in patients with PRAID. Across all analyzed T-cell subsets, patients with PRAID tended toward reduced diversity and increased clonality.

V and J are TRBV4-1 and TRBJ1-5; D perhaps matches TRBD1 (5 bases). The specimen was CD8+ T cells from PBMCs, collected after stem cell transplantation. This TCR was sampled from a human patient with POMP-related autoinflammation and immune dysregulation (PRAID). Some T cells could come from the graft donor. In DNA form, the CDR3 reads TGCGCCAGCAGCCAAGATTGGGGGAAGGCTCAGCCCCAGCATTTT. Protein: CASSQDWGKAQPQHF.